This TCR beta chain was obtained from a study of esophageal squamous cell carcinoma under preoperative chemotherapy. A single record per CDR3 protein comes from TCRdb applying MiXCR to the PCR reads. This sample has roughly 30,000 distinct CDR3 sequences; approximately 55% occur once, and the top ten carry about 23%. Study-wide results and limits: Peripheral T cells migrating into the tumor appeared to partly supply post-treatment tumor-infiltrating lymphocytes.

Time point noted: after preoperative PTX-NDP chemotherapy. Preoperative chemotherapy with paclitaxel-nedaplatin was given to patients before surgery. Deletions cut 8 bases from V and 1 base from J, with 9 bases between. Germline V gene sequence: CDR1 MNHNS, CDR2 SASEGT. The CDR3 spans 13 residues. This clonotype was counted between two and nine times. No antigen is known for it. The J gene is TRBJ1-3, the V gene TRBV6-1, with a tentative D call TRBD1 (5 bases). This receptor was taken from a human donor with esophageal squamous cell carcinoma. The donor label of this sample is uncertain. This specimen was acquired from a patient given preoperative chemotherapy. The CDR3 region is CASQGLSGNTIYF. The CDR3 DNA is TGTGCCAGCCAGGGTCTATCTGGAAACACCATATATTTT.